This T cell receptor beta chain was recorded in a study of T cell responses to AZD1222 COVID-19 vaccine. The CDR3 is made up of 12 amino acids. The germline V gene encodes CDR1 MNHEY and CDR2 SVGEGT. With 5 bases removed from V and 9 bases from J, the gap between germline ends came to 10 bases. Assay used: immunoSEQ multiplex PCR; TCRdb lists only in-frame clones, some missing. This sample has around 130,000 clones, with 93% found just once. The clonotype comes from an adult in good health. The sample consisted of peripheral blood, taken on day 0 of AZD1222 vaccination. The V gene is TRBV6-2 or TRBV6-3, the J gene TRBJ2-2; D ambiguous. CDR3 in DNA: TGTGCCAGCAGTGACTTCTTGAGGGAGCTGTTTTTT. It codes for CASSDFLRELFF.